These 3 T cell receptor beta chains originate from one sample sequenced in a study of shared clonotypes between healthy human individuals. Some clones are missing from TCRdb's copy, which holds only in-frame ones; the method was immunoSEQ multiplex PCR. The repertoire includes a few hundred thousand clones, 50% to 75% of them detected once, and roughly 11% sits in the top ten. Specimen: memory CD4+ T cells sorted from blood. Subset specified: CD45RA-negative fraction. The source of these receptors is a man aged 25-45 years in good health.

V is TRBV5-4 and J is TRBJ2-3; TRBD2 aligns across 11 bases. The J segment lost 4 bases and the V segment lost 2 bases, leaving 6 bases of the junction unmatched. The CDR3 sequence is 16 residues long. From germline, CDR1 is SGHNT and CDR2 YYREEE (reference sequence). This CDR3 reads CASSFKTSGSADTQYF. In DNA, the CDR3 is TGTGCCAGCAGCTTCAAAACTAGCGGGAGTGCAGATACGCAGTATTTT.

A few counts support this clone. This chain connects TRBV7-9 to TRBJ1-2; 8 bases agree with TRBD1. The germline V gene encodes CDR1 SEHNR and CDR2 FQNEAQ (reference sequence). The V gene end was trimmed by 6 bases and the J gene end by 8 bases; junction bases not matched to a gene: 8. This CDR3 region has 13 residues. The CDR3 protein is CASSFRTGLGYTF. The CDR3 bases are TGTGCCAGCAGTTTCAGGACAGGGCTCGGCTACACCTTC.

The chain is built from TRBV6-1 and TRBJ2-1, with D possibly matching TRBD2 (6 bases). V dropped 6 bases and J dropped 10 bases, with 16 bases sitting between them. The germline CDR1 and CDR2 sequences are MNHNS and SASEGT. This CDR3 spans 13 amino acids. This chain's CDR3 is CASRGRDWGEQFF. Here the CDR3 DNA reads TGTGCCAGCAGGGGAAGGGACTGGGGGGAGCAGTTCTTC.